These T cell receptor beta chains were read from a single sample in a study of cytomegalovirus exposure and HLA in healthy donors. TCRdb's copy holds only in-frame clones and misses some; the assay was immunoSEQ multiplex PCR. The sample holds some 56,000 clones, 80% seen once. Material for sequencing was PBMCs. Receptors originate from a woman aged 40 to 49 in good health and CMV-seronegative. CDR3s include the opening cysteine and the closing phenylalanine or tryptophan. The D gene is left open where the match is weak. Some rows have no size entry. The others give once, few or many, or a class for an expanded clone.

d_call: -
j_call: TRBJ1-1
clone_size: once
v_call: TRBV29-1
cdr3_length: 13
cdr3_aa: CSARWGSNTEAFF
cdr3_nt: TGCAGCGCAAGGTGGGGCTCTAACACTGAAGCTTTCTTT

d_call: -
j_call: TRBJ1-2
clone_size: -
v_call: TRBV6-5
cdr3_length: 15
cdr3_aa: CASSYSNSLLYGYTF
cdr3_nt: TGTGCCAGCAGTTACTCCAATAGTTTACTCTATGGCTACACCTTC

d_call: -
j_call: TRBJ1-2
clone_size: -
v_call: TRBV28
cdr3_length: 14
cdr3_aa: CASSLGQTNYGYTF
cdr3_nt: TGTGCCAGCAGTTTAGGCCAGACTAACTACGGCTACACCTTC

d_call: -
j_call: TRBJ1-2
clone_size: -
v_call: TRBV6-5
cdr3_length: 13
cdr3_aa: CASSRDSFYGYTF
cdr3_nt: TGTGCCAGCAGTCGTGACAGTTTCTATGGCTACACCTTC

d_call: -
j_call: TRBJ2-1
clone_size: -
v_call: TRBV7-2
cdr3_length: 15
cdr3_aa: CASSLDWSSYNEQFF
cdr3_nt: TGTGCCAGCAGCTTAGACTGGAGCTCCTACAATGAGCAGTTCTTC

d_call: TRBD2
j_call: TRBJ2-1
clone_size: -
v_call: TRBV5-1
cdr3_length: 16
cdr3_aa: CASSRAGLGGYNEQFF
cdr3_nt: TGCGCCAGCAGCCGGGCGGGACTCGGGGGGTACAATGAGCAGTTCTTC

d_call: -
j_call: TRBJ1-2
clone_size: -
v_call: TRBV6-1
cdr3_length: 17
cdr3_aa: CASSELPLRGGRYGYTF
cdr3_nt: TGTGCCAGCAGTGAATTGCCCCTCAGGGGTGGAAGGTATGGCTACACCTTC

d_call: TRBD1
j_call: TRBJ2-7
clone_size: few
v_call: TRBV27
cdr3_length: 14
cdr3_aa: CASSVRTGFYEQYF
cdr3_nt: TGTGCCAGCAGTGTCCGGACAGGGTTCTACGAGCAGTACTTC

d_call: TRBD1
j_call: TRBJ1-2
clone_size: -
v_call: TRBV5-1
cdr3_length: 18
cdr3_aa: CASSSSGTGPLLKYGYTF
cdr3_nt: TGCGCCAGCAGCTCATCCGGGACAGGTCCCCTCCTGAAATATGGCTACACCTTC

d_call: -
j_call: TRBJ2-7
clone_size: -
v_call: TRBV5-1
cdr3_length: 11
cdr3_aa: CASSSQGEQYF
cdr3_nt: TGCGCCAGCAGCTCACAGGGCGAGCAGTACTTC

d_call: -
j_call: TRBJ1-1
clone_size: -
v_call: TRBV5-1
cdr3_length: 14
cdr3_aa: CASSYSPGLTEAFF
cdr3_nt: TGCGCCAGCAGCTACTCCCCAGGGCTCACTGAAGCTTTCTTT

d_call: -
j_call: TRBJ1-4
clone_size: -
v_call: TRBV28
cdr3_length: 16
cdr3_aa: CASSLWLGVGDEKLFF
cdr3_nt: TGTGCCAGCAGTTTATGGTTAGGGGTAGGTGATGAAAAACTGTTTTTT

d_call: -
j_call: TRBJ2-2
clone_size: -
v_call: TRBV9
cdr3_length: 16
cdr3_aa: CASSTKRDRTARELFF
cdr3_nt: TGTGCCAGCAGCACCAAGCGGGACAGGACCGCCCGGGAGCTGTTTTTT

d_call: TRBD2
j_call: TRBJ2-5
clone_size: few
v_call: TRBV28
cdr3_length: 13
cdr3_aa: CASRRDYGDSQYF
cdr3_nt: TGTGCCAGCAGGAGGGACTATGGAGACTCCCAGTACTTC

d_call: TRBD1
j_call: TRBJ2-1
clone_size: -
v_call: TRBV2
cdr3_length: 13
cdr3_aa: CASSGTGVNEQFF
cdr3_nt: TGTGCCAGCAGCGGGACAGGGGTAAATGAGCAGTTCTTC

d_call: -
j_call: TRBJ2-1
clone_size: -
v_call: TRBV4-1
cdr3_length: 15
cdr3_aa: CASSRTVDSYNEQFF
cdr3_nt: TGCGCCAGCAGTCGCACTGTTGACTCCTACAATGAGCAGTTCTTC

d_call: TRBD1
j_call: TRBJ1-1
clone_size: -
v_call: TRBV18
cdr3_length: 18
cdr3_aa: CASSPPNGAGGLNTEAFF
cdr3_nt: TGTGCCAGCTCACCACCCAACGGGGCAGGGGGCTTGAACACTGAAGCTTTCTTT

d_call: TRBD1
j_call: TRBJ1-2
clone_size: medium-sized
v_call: TRBV4-1
cdr3_length: 20
cdr3_aa: CASSQEPPRFRTGTLYGYTF
cdr3_nt: TGCGCCAGCAGCCAAGAACCCCCTCGTTTCCGGACAGGGACTCTCTATGGCTACACCTTC

d_call: -
j_call: TRBJ2-3
clone_size: -
v_call: TRBV27
cdr3_length: 13
cdr3_aa: CASSRRGTDTQYF
cdr3_nt: TGTGCCAGCAGTCGCCGGGGCACAGATACGCAGTATTTT

d_call: -
j_call: TRBJ2-1
clone_size: few
v_call: TRBV13
cdr3_length: 12
cdr3_aa: CASSLRGNEQFF
cdr3_nt: TGTGCCAGCAGCCTCAGGGGAAATGAGCAGTTCTTC

d_call: TRBD2
j_call: TRBJ2-1
clone_size: -
v_call: TRBV19
cdr3_length: 16
cdr3_aa: CASTKASGRSMNEQFF
cdr3_nt: TGTGCCAGTACTAAGGCTAGCGGGAGATCTATGAATGAGCAGTTCTTC

d_call: -
j_call: TRBJ1-3
clone_size: -
v_call: TRBV19
cdr3_length: 16
cdr3_aa: CASSRSGQFSGNTIYF
cdr3_nt: TGTGCCAGTAGTAGGTCAGGACAATTCTCTGGAAACACCATATATTTT

d_call: -
j_call: TRBJ2-7
clone_size: few
v_call: TRBV5-8
cdr3_length: 13
cdr3_aa: CASERTNIREQYF
cdr3_nt: TGTGCCAGCGAGAGGACAAATATACGTGAGCAGTACTTC

d_call: -
j_call: TRBJ1-1
clone_size: -
v_call: TRBV16
cdr3_length: 14
cdr3_aa: CASRRDMLNTEAFF
cdr3_nt: TGTGCCAGCAGGCGAGACATGTTGAACACTGAAGCTTTCTTT

d_call: -
j_call: TRBJ1-5
clone_size: -
v_call: TRBV10-3
cdr3_length: 14
cdr3_aa: CAISESTDNQPQHF
cdr3_nt: TGTGCCATCAGTGAGTCGACAGACAATCAGCCCCAGCATTTT

d_call: TRBD1
j_call: TRBJ1-5
clone_size: -
v_call: TRBV4-2
cdr3_length: 16
cdr3_aa: CASSQEARQGGQPQHF
cdr3_nt: TGTGCCAGCAGCCAAGAAGCGAGGCAGGGGGGTCAGCCCCAGCATTTT

d_call: -
j_call: TRBJ1-4
clone_size: -
v_call: TRBV15
cdr3_length: 13
cdr3_aa: CATSRARYEKLFF
cdr3_nt: TGTGCCACCAGCAGAGCTCGGTATGAAAAACTGTTTTTT

d_call: TRBD2
j_call: TRBJ2-1
clone_size: -
v_call: TRBV5-1
cdr3_length: 16
cdr3_aa: CASSLGAGGPLNEQFF
cdr3_nt: TGCGCCAGCAGCTTGGGAGCGGGGGGCCCTTTGAATGAGCAGTTCTTC

d_call: TRBD2
j_call: TRBJ2-1
clone_size: -
v_call: TRBV7-3
cdr3_length: 15
cdr3_aa: CASSLMSSGSSEQFF
cdr3_nt: TGTGCCAGCAGCTTAATGTCTAGCGGGAGTAGTGAGCAGTTCTTC

d_call: -
j_call: TRBJ1-1
clone_size: -
v_call: TRBV10-1
cdr3_length: 14
cdr3_aa: CASSESTSITEAFF
cdr3_nt: TGCGCCAGCAGTGAGTCGACATCGATAACTGAAGCTTTCTTT

d_call: TRBD2
j_call: TRBJ2-7
clone_size: -
v_call: TRBV28
cdr3_length: 14
cdr3_aa: CASMLAGGSYEQYF
cdr3_nt: TGTGCCAGCATGCTAGCGGGGGGTTCCTACGAGCAGTACTTC

d_call: TRBD2
j_call: TRBJ2-7
clone_size: -
v_call: TRBV28
cdr3_length: 15
cdr3_aa: CASSPSGSVHYEQYF
cdr3_nt: TGTGCCAGCAGCCCTAGCGGGAGTGTACATTACGAGCAGTACTTC

d_call: TRBD2
j_call: TRBJ2-3
clone_size: -
v_call: TRBV19
cdr3_length: 15
cdr3_aa: CASSIGAGEFDTQYF
cdr3_nt: TGTGCCAGTAGTATAGGGGCGGGAGAGTTTGATACGCAGTATTTT

d_call: TRBD2
j_call: TRBJ2-7
clone_size: once
v_call: TRBV11-1
cdr3_length: 14
cdr3_aa: CASSLGAGAQEQYF
cdr3_nt: TGTGCCAGCAGCTTAGGAGCGGGAGCTCAAGAGCAGTACTTC

d_call: -
j_call: TRBJ1-1
clone_size: -
v_call: TRBV5-6
cdr3_length: 16
cdr3_aa: CASTPTGGMMNTEAFF
cdr3_nt: TGTGCCAGCACCCCCACCGGGGGGATGATGAACACTGAAGCTTTCTTT

d_call: -
j_call: TRBJ2-7
clone_size: -
v_call: TRBV27
cdr3_length: 15
cdr3_aa: CASSAHGGLVYEQYF
cdr3_nt: TGTGCCAGCAGTGCTCACGGGGGACTGGTCTACGAGCAGTACTTC

d_call: TRBD2
j_call: TRBJ2-7
clone_size: -
v_call: TRBV10-1
cdr3_length: 15
cdr3_aa: CASSEGLGSSYEQYF
cdr3_nt: TGCGCCAGCAGTGAGGGACTAGGGAGCTCCTACGAGCAGTACTTC

d_call: -
j_call: TRBJ1-1
clone_size: few
v_call: TRBV25-1
cdr3_length: 14
cdr3_aa: CASRLGGGRGGAFF
cdr3_nt: TGTGCCAGCAGACTGGGCGGGGGGCGCGGGGGAGCTTTCTTT

d_call: -
j_call: TRBJ1-4
clone_size: -
v_call: TRBV10-3
cdr3_length: 12
cdr3_aa: CAISTGTEKLFF
cdr3_nt: TGTGCCATCAGTACAGGGACAGAAAAACTGTTTTTT

d_call: -
j_call: TRBJ2-1
clone_size: -
v_call: TRBV2
cdr3_length: 14
cdr3_aa: CASTGFGTYNEQFF
cdr3_nt: TGTGCCAGCACCGGGTTCGGGACTTACAATGAGCAGTTCTTC

d_call: -
j_call: TRBJ1-2
clone_size: -
v_call: TRBV29-1
cdr3_length: 14
cdr3_aa: CSVEVSGSRYGYTF
cdr3_nt: TGCAGCGTTGAAGTATCTGGGAGCCGTTATGGCTACACCTTC

d_call: -
j_call: TRBJ2-1
clone_size: -
v_call: TRBV7-2
cdr3_length: 11
cdr3_aa: CCSGAYNEQFF
cdr3_nt: TGCTGCTCGGGGGCCTACAATGAGCAGTTCTTC

d_call: TRBD1
j_call: TRBJ2-7
clone_size: -
v_call: TRBV28
cdr3_length: 15
cdr3_aa: CASSPTGKRPYEQYF
cdr3_nt: TGTGCCAGCAGTCCGACAGGGAAAAGGCCTTACGAGCAGTACTTC

d_call: -
j_call: TRBJ2-3
clone_size: -
v_call: TRBV29-1
cdr3_length: 16
cdr3_aa: CSVSGTSGFGTDTQYF
cdr3_nt: TGCAGCGTCTCCGGAACCTCGGGGTTCGGCACAGATACGCAGTATTTT

d_call: TRBD1
j_call: TRBJ2-7
clone_size: -
v_call: TRBV6-1
cdr3_length: 14
cdr3_aa: CASSARDRIYEQYF
cdr3_nt: TGTGCCAGCAGTGCCCGGGACAGGATCTACGAGCAGTACTTC

d_call: -
j_call: TRBJ2-7
clone_size: once
v_call: TRBV5-1
cdr3_length: 16
cdr3_aa: CASSRDNKTGTYEQYF
cdr3_nt: TGCGCCAGCAGCCGAGATAATAAAACCGGGACATACGAGCAGTACTTC

d_call: TRBD1
j_call: TRBJ2-7
clone_size: once
v_call: TRBV4-1
cdr3_length: 15
cdr3_aa: CASSQAETGFYEQYF
cdr3_nt: TGCGCCAGCAGCCAAGCTGAGACAGGGTTCTACGAGCAGTACTTC

d_call: TRBD1
j_call: TRBJ1-5
clone_size: -
v_call: TRBV6-5
cdr3_length: 15
cdr3_aa: CASSRTGVSNQPQHF
cdr3_nt: TGTGCCAGCAGTCGGACAGGGGTAAGCAATCAGCCCCAGCATTTT

d_call: TRBD2
j_call: TRBJ2-1
clone_size: -
v_call: TRBV29-1
cdr3_length: 14
cdr3_aa: CSVDASGFSYEQFF
cdr3_nt: TGCAGCGTTGATGCTAGCGGGTTTAGTTATGAGCAGTTCTTC

d_call: TRBD1
j_call: TRBJ2-7
clone_size: -
v_call: TRBV11-2
cdr3_length: 16
cdr3_aa: CASSPPTGQGAYEQYF
cdr3_nt: TGTGCCAGCAGCCCCCCCACGGGACAGGGGGCCTACGAGCAGTACTTC

d_call: TRBD2
j_call: TRBJ2-1
clone_size: -
v_call: TRBV9
cdr3_length: 16
cdr3_aa: CASSVGGGRAGNEQFF
cdr3_nt: TGTGCCAGCAGCGTAGGCGGCGGGAGGGCCGGAAATGAGCAGTTCTTC

d_call: TRBD2
j_call: TRBJ2-1
clone_size: -
v_call: TRBV6-1
cdr3_length: 15
cdr3_aa: CASSRLAGDYNEQFF
cdr3_nt: TGTGCCAGCAGTCGACTAGCGGGAGACTACAATGAGCAGTTCTTC

d_call: -
j_call: TRBJ1-2
clone_size: -
v_call: TRBV7-6
cdr3_length: 13
cdr3_aa: CASSPDINYGYTF
cdr3_nt: TGTGCCAGCAGCCCGGACATTAACTATGGCTACACCTTC

d_call: -
j_call: TRBJ1-1
clone_size: -
v_call: TRBV7-9
cdr3_length: 15
cdr3_aa: CASSLHLDGGTEAFF
cdr3_nt: TGTGCCAGCAGCTTACACCTGGATGGAGGCACTGAAGCTTTCTTT

d_call: -
j_call: TRBJ2-1
clone_size: -
v_call: TRBV6-5
cdr3_length: 13
cdr3_aa: CASREGGYNEQFF
cdr3_nt: TGTGCCAGCAGAGAGGGGGGGTACAATGAGCAGTTCTTC

d_call: -
j_call: TRBJ1-2
clone_size: -
v_call: TRBV28
cdr3_length: 13
cdr3_aa: CASSFGESYGYTF
cdr3_nt: TGTGCCAGCAGTTTCGGGGAAAGCTATGGCTACACCTTC

d_call: -
j_call: TRBJ2-1
clone_size: -
v_call: TRBV4-2
cdr3_length: 17
cdr3_aa: CASSQDGFGESYNEQFF
cdr3_nt: TGTGCCAGCAGCCAAGATGGCTTCGGGGAATCCTACAATGAGCAGTTCTTC

d_call: -
j_call: TRBJ2-1
clone_size: -
v_call: TRBV10-3
cdr3_length: 14
cdr3_aa: CAISVGTIYNEQFF
cdr3_nt: TGTGCCATCAGTGTGGGGACAATATACAATGAGCAGTTCTTC

d_call: -
j_call: TRBJ2-2
clone_size: -
v_call: TRBV6-5
cdr3_length: 14
cdr3_aa: CALMNSLNTGELFF
cdr3_nt: TGTGCGCTCATGAACAGCTTGAACACCGGGGAGCTGTTTTTT